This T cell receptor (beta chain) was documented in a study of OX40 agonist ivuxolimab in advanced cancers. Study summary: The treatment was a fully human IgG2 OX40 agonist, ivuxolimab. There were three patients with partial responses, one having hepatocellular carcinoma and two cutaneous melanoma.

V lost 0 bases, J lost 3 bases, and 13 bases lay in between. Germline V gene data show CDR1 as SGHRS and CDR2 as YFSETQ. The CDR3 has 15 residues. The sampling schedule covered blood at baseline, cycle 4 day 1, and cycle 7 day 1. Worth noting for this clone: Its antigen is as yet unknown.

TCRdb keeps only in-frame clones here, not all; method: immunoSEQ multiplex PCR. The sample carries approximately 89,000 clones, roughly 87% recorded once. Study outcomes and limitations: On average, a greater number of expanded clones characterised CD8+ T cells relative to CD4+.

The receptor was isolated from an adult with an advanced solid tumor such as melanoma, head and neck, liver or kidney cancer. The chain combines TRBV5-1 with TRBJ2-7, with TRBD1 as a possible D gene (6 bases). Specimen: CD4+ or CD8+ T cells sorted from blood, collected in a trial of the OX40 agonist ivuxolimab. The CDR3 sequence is CASSLGAQGGYEQYF. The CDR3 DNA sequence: TGCGCCAGCAGCTTGGGGGCACAGGGTGGCTACGAGCAGTACTTC.